This T cell receptor beta chain was obtained from a study of T cells after posttransplantation cyclophosphamide. Study-level findings and limits: Recipient CMV seropositivity and CMV reactivation strongly tracked TRB clonality. Later blood repertoires were often dominated by clones from the donor CD8+ memory compartment. Tissue-infiltrating T cells from skin or gut overlapped little with blood T cells.

The related graft donor's blood sample was taken on the day of bone marrow donation. Germline V lookup: CDR1 MNHEY, CDR2 SMNVEV (reference sequence). The CDR3 is made up of 13 amino acids. V was shortened by 3 bases and J by 1 base, with 7 bases between the two germline ends. This table comes from immunoSEQ multiplex PCR, and its TCRdb copy is limited to in-frame clones, with some not included. The table shows approximately 5,000 clones, with around 60% occurring only once. In regard to this clone: What it binds is not known.

Sequencing was carried out using memory CD8+ T cells sorted from blood. The V and J genes are TRBV27 and TRBJ2-7; tentatively, D is TRBD1 (5 bases). The source of this sequence is a woman aged 60-75 years in good health, CMV-negative, and a related stem cell transplant donor. The CDR3 reads CASSLTVSYEQYF. CDR3 DNA: TGTGCCAGCAGTTTGACAGTTTCCTACGAGCAGTACTTC.